Each of the 8 T cell receptor beta chains below was sequenced from the same sample in a study of blood T cell repertoires in COVID-19. Only in-frame clones appear in the TCRdb table, and some are missing; sequencing was by immunoSEQ multiplex PCR. The sample records 230,000 or so clones, around 84% being singletons. Sequenced material: PBMCs or T cells enriched from blood (not recorded which). The receptor set was obtained from a woman aged 45-60 years who had been exposed to COVID-19.

CDR3 coding DNA: TGTGCCAGCAGTTCCCACGGTCAAAACTATGGCTACACCTTC. Residues: CASSSHGQNYGYTF. The chain recombines TRBV27 with TRBJ1-2; D not certain. The CDR3 extends over 14 amino acids. Germline loops: CDR1 MNHEY, CDR2 SMNVEV (reference sequence). Trimming took off 4 bases at V and 2 bases at J, with 11 bases between the two ends.

This clone was seen only once. The gene calls are TRBV5-1 and TRBJ2-1; 12 positions match TRBD1. J lost 0 bases, V lost 3 bases, and 7 bases had no gene match. Germline CDR1 is SGHRS and CDR2 is YFSETQ. The CDR3 has 18 amino acids. CDR3 in amino acids: CASSSGTGGLSSYNEQFF. The CDR3 DNA reads TGCGCCAGCAGCTCCGGGACAGGGGGCTTGAGCTCCTACAATGAGCAGTTCTTC.

This clone was found once. V gene TRBV13 combines with J gene TRBJ2-3; 8 nucleotides align to TRBD1. With 5 bases clipped from V and 2 bases from J, the junction kept 9 bases outside the gene matches. Looked up from germline, CDR1 is PRHDT and CDR2 is FYEKMQ (reference sequence). This CDR3 has 16 amino acids. In DNA form, the CDR3 reads TGTGCCAGCAGCCCCCTCGGACAGGGCGTCACAGATACGCAGTATTTT. It yields the protein CASSPLGQGVTDTQYF. Based on the CDR3 plus reference TRBV13 and TRBJ2-3, the full variable domain is AAGVIQSPRHLIKEKRETATLKCYPIPRHDTVYWYQQGPGQDPQFLISFYEKMQSDKGSIPDRFSAQQFSDYHSELNMSSLELGDSALYFCASSPLGQGVTDTQYFGPGTRLTVL.

V is TRBV2 and J is TRBJ1-2; D is perhaps TRBD1 (6 bases). Germline loops: CDR1 SNHLY, CDR2 FYNNEI. This CDR3 spans 12 amino acids. V was pared by 10 bases and J by 8 bases, with 17 bases between. CDR3 coding DNA: TGTGCCACTCAAGGGGGGGGCAAAGGCTACACCTTC. This translates into CATQGGGKGYTF.

In DNA, the CDR3 is TGTGCCAGCAGCCCGCACGGACAGGGCGTATGGTCACCCCTCCACTTT. This gives the protein CASSPHGQGVWSPLHF. The chain carries TRBV6-2 or TRBV6-3 and TRBJ1-6, with 8 bases identical to TRBD1. With 6 bases clipped from V and 10 bases from J, the junction kept 14 bases outside the gene matches. The CDR3 covers 16 residues. Germline V gene lookup returns CDR1 MNHEY and CDR2 SVGEGT.

V is TRBV6-5 and J is TRBJ2-7; possible D gene TRBD1, 5 bases. V dropped 2 bases and J dropped 0 bases, with 8 bases sitting between them. CDR1 MNHEY and CDR2 SVGAGI come from the germline V gene. The CDR3 totals 14 residues. CDR3: CASSYDSNSYEQYF. As DNA, the CDR3 is TGTGCCAGCAGTTACGACAGTAACTCCTACGAGCAGTACTTC.

This chain links TRBV30 with TRBJ1-1; no clear D. V was cut by 3 bases and J by 4 bases, with 6 bases left in between. The germline gives CDR1 GTSNPN, CDR2 SVGIG (reference sequence). The CDR3 loop spans 11 amino acids. The CDR3 spells CAWSSVTEAFF. In DNA form, the CDR3 reads TGTGCCTGGAGCTCAGTCACTGAAGCTTTCTTT.

The chain combines TRBV5-5 with TRBJ2-1; 8 bases are shared with TRBD1. CDR3 length: 15 amino acids. CDR1 SGHKS and CDR2 YYEKEE come from the germline V gene (reference sequence). Losses at the gene ends were 3 bases for V and 0 bases for J; bases not matched to a gene: 2. CDR3 amino acids: CASSWTGSSYNEQFF. For the CDR3, the DNA is TGTGCCAGCAGCTGGACAGGGAGCTCCTACAATGAGCAGTTCTTC.